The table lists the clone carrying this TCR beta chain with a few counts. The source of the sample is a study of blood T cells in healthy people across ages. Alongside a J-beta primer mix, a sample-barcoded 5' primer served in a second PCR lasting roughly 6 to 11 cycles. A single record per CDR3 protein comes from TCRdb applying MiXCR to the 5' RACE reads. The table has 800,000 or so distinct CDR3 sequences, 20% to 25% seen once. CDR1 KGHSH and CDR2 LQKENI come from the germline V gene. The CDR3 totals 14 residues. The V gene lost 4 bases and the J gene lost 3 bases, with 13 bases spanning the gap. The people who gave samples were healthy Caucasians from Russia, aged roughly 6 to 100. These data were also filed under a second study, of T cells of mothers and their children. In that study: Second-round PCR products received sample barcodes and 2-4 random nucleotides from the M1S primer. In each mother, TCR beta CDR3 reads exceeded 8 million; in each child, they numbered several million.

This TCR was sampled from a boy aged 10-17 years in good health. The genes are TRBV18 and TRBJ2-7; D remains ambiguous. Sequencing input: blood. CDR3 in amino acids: CASSHPRFGYEQYF. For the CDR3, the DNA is TGTGCCAGCTCACATCCCAGGTTTGGCTACGAGCAGTACTTC.